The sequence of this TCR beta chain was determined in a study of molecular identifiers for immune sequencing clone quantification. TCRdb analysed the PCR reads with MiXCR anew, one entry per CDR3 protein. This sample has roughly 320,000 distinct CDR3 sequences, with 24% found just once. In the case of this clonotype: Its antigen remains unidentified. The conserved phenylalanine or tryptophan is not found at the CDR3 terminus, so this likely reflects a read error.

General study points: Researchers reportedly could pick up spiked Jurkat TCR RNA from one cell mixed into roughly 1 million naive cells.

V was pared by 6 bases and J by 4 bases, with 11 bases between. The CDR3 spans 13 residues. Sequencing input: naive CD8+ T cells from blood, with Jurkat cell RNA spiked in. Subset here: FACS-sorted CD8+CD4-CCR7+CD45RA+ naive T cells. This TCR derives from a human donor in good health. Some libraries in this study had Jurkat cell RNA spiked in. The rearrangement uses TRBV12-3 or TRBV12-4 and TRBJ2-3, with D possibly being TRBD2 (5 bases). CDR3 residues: CASRLAVADTQYL. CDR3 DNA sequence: TGTGCCAGCAGGCTAGCAGTGGCAGATACGCAGTATCTT.